The 6 T cell receptor beta chains below all came from one sample that was sequenced in a study of CD8+ T cells in alopecia areata. Stated treatment: oral pan-JAK inhibitor, 5-10 mg twice daily. Extraction and reverse transcription of RNA yielded cDNA as the sequencing template. Repertoires were generated with immunoSEQ multiplex PCR, while TCRdb's copy carries only in-frame clones and drops some. The data show around 270,000 clones, with 55% to 75% seen just once and over 1.5% held by the top ten. The material sequenced was CD4+ T cells sorted from blood, taken at week 24, from a patient treated with tofacitinib. Source of these receptors: a human donor with alopecia areata.

The rearrangement links TRBV6-5 to TRBJ2-7, with TRBD1 matching over 8 bases. Germline CDR1 and CDR2: MNHEY and SVGAGI. The J segment lost 3 bases and the V segment lost 4 bases, leaving 5 bases of the junction unmatched. This CDR3 region has 14 residues. This chain's CDR3 is CASSWTGRIYEQYF. DNA of the CDR3: TGTGCCAGCAGTTGGACAGGGCGGATCTACGAGCAGTACTTC.

This clone was found a few times. V gene TRBV10-3 combines with J gene TRBJ2-3, with TRBD2 matching over 10 bases. J lost 4 bases, V lost 8 bases, and 9 bases had no gene match. The CDR3 sequence is 15 residues long. Germline V gene lookup returns CDR1 ENHRY and CDR2 SYGVKD. CDR3 nucleotide sequence: TGTGCCATCTCTTCTAGCGGGGGCCCCGCAGATACGCAGTATTTT. Its translation is CAISSSGGPADTQYF.

The V call is TRBV7-2, the J call TRBJ2-3; 8 bases agree with TRBD2. CDR3 length: 15 amino acids. V lost 5 bases, J lost 5 bases, and 9 bases stayed unmatched. The germline V gene encodes CDR1 SGHTA and CDR2 FQGNSA. The CDR3 protein is CASSLGAGGVDTQYF. The CDR3 coding sequence is TGTGCCAGCAGCCTTGGGGCGGGGGGCGTAGATACGCAGTATTTT.

The gene calls are TRBV30 and TRBJ2-5; a possible D gene is TRBD2 (6 bases). CDR3 length: 14 amino acids. V lost 2 bases and J lost 5, with 15 bases in between. Germline V gene sequence: CDR1 GTSNPN, CDR2 SVGIG (reference sequence). The DNA for the CDR3 is TGTGCCTGGAGTCGGGGGAAGGGTGTTGAGACCCAGTACTTC. This encodes CAWSRGKGVETQYF.

The CDR3 DNA reads as TGTGCCAGCAGCTTCGGGGGTAGCACAGATACGCAGTATTTT. It specifies CASSFGGSTDTQYF. The J gene is TRBJ2-3, the V gene TRBV7-3, with a tentative D call TRBD2 (6 bases). Germline V gives CDR1 SGHTA, CDR2 FQGTGA. The CDR3 length is 14 residues. V was cut by 3 bases and J by 0 bases, with 7 bases left in between.

The chain couples TRBV10-3 to TRBJ1-2; possible D gene TRBD1, 6 bases. Germline lookup yields CDR1 ENHRY and CDR2 SYGVKD. V was cut by 11 bases and J by 9 bases, with 25 bases left in between. The CDR3 contains 14 residues. The CDR3: CASLPTGTRGRYTF. The CDR3 region has the DNA TGTGCCTCTCTCCCTACGGGGACACGTGGTCGCTACACCTTC.